The clone carrying this TCR beta chain has more than one count but fewer than ten. Its target is unknown. This sample is part of a study of blood T cells in healthy people across ages. The study, taken as a whole, reports: Because sorting was not performed, PBMCs prevented conclusive naive versus antigen-experienced comparison. More naive CD4+ cells and higher diversity were found in long-lived than in aged donors.

A second PCR of roughly 7 to 11 cycles used a sample-barcoded 5' primer and a J-beta primer mix. MiXCR, run by TCRdb on the 5' RACE reads, gives a single entry per CDR3 protein. There are hundreds of thousands of distinct CDR3 sequences in the sample; around 49% occur only once, and around a third lies in the top ten. Material: blood. The source of this sequence is a woman aged 55-69 years in good health.

CDR3 residues: CSVDRISGANVLTF. The CDR3 DNA is TGCAGCGTTGATCGAATCTCTGGGGCCAACGTCCTGACTTTC. The rearrangement links TRBV29-1 to TRBJ2-6; D is undetermined. Between the trimmed V and J ends, which lost 3 bases and 0 bases, there was a span of 6 bases. CDR1 and CDR2 from the germline V gene are SQVTM and ANQGSEA. CDR3 length: 14 residues.